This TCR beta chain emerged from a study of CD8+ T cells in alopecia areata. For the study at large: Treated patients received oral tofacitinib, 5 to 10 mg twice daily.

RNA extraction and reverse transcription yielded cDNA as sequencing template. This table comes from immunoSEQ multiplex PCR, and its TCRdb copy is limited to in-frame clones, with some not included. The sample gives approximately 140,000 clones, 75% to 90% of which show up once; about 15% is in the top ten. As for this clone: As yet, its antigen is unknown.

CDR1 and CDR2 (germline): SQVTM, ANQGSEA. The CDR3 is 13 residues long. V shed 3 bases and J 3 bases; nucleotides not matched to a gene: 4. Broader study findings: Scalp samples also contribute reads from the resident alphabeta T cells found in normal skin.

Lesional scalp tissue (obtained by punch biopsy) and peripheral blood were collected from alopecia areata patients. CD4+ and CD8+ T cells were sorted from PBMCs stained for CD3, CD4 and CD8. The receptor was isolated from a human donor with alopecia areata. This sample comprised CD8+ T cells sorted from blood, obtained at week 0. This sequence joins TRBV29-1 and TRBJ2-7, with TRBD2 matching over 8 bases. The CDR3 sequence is CSVELAGFYEQYF. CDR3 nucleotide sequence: TGCAGCGTTGAGCTAGCGGGTTTCTACGAGCAGTACTTC.